The entry below describes one T cell receptor (beta chain). This record belongs to a study of blood T cell repertoires in COVID-19. Study background: PBMCs, B-cell-depleted T cells, or T cells were the source of the cDNA or gDNA that made up the material.

Trimming took 2 bases from V and 2 from J; bases not matched to a gene: 7. Germline V gives CDR1 SGHRS, CDR2 YFSETQ. The CDR3 is 17 residues long. As processed by the authors: Amplification with reference gene primers provided the estimates of nucleated cell counts. Some clones are missing from TCRdb's copy, which holds only in-frame ones; the method was immunoSEQ multiplex PCR. V and J calls and clone size are copied from that table; D and trimming were computed from the DNA. Among roughly 150,000 clones listed, around three quarters were seen once. The receptor comes from a man between 60 and 75 years old with acute or convalescent COVID-19. The chain combines TRBV5-1 with TRBJ2-5, with TRBD2 matching 12 bases. The sample taken for sequencing was peripheral blood. CDR3 loop: CASSFLAGGPGQETQYF. The CDR3 coding sequence is TGCGCCAGCAGCTTCCTAGCGGGAGGGCCGGGGCAAGAGACCCAGTACTTC.